This T cell receptor (beta chain) was found in a study of blood T cell repertoires in COVID-19. Germline loops: CDR1 LGHNA, CDR2 YSLEER. V was shortened by 4 bases and J by 0 bases, with 9 bases between the two germline ends. This CDR3 has 15 amino acids. This table comes from immunoSEQ multiplex PCR, and its TCRdb copy is limited to in-frame clones, with some not included. The table shows fewer than 300,000 clones, with about 88% occurring only once. This chain connects TRBV4-3 to TRBJ1-4; D unclear. This clonotype was sampled from a middle-aged woman who had recovered from COVID-19. Material for sequencing was peripheral blood. The chain's CDR3 is CASSPAVATNEKLFF. DNA for the CDR3: TGCGCCAGCAGCCCTGCGGTTGCAACTAATGAAAAACTGTTTTTT.